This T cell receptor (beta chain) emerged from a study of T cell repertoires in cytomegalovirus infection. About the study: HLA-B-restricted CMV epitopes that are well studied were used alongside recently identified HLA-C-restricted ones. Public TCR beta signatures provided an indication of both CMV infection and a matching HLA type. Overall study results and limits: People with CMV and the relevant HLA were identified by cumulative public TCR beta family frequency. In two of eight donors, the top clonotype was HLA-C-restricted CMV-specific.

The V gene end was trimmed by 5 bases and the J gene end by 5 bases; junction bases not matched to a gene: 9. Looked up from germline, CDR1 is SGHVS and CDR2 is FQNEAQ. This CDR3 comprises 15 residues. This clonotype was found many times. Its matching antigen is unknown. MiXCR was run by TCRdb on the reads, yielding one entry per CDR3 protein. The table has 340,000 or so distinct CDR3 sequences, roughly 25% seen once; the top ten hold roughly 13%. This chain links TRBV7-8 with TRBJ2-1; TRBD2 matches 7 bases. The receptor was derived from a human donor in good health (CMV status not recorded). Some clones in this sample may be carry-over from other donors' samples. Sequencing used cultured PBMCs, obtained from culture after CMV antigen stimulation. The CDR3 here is CASSPPGTINNEQFF. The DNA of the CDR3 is TGTGCCAGCAGCCCCCCCGGGACTATAAACAATGAGCAGTTCTTC.